One sample yielded the 18 T cell receptor beta chains listed below, sequenced in a study of cytomegalovirus exposure and HLA in healthy donors. Amplification used 60 Vbeta primers and 13 Jbeta primers. The table came from immunoSEQ multiplex PCR; TCRdb's copy has only in-frame clones and leaves some out. The sample shows 150,000 to 200,000 clones, over 75% of them seen only once. Material: PBMCs. Receptors were obtained from a boy younger than 10 in good health and CMV-seronegative.

The rearrangement links TRBV19 to TRBJ1-2; TRBD1 matches 8 bases. Germline CDR1 LNHDA, CDR2 SQIVND (reference sequence). V gave up 8 bases and J gave up 4 bases; unmatched junction bases: 12. The CDR3 is 15 amino acids. The CDR3 DNA is TGTGCCAGTGCTAGTGGACAGGGAAGGTTCTATGGCTACACCTTC. It codes for CASASGQGRFYGYTF.

The DNA of the CDR3 is TGTGCCAGCAGCGCTGACAGGGGGGGGACTAATGAAAAACTGTTTTTT. Translated, it gives CASSADRGGTNEKLFF. The rearrangement joins TRBV7-8 to TRBJ1-4; TRBD1 matches 9 bases. CDR3 length: 16 residues. The germline V gene encodes CDR1 SGHVS and CDR2 FQNEAQ. V dropped 5 bases and J dropped 2; count of bases not matched to a gene: 6.

V and J are TRBV7-2 and TRBJ1-2; 7 nucleotides align to TRBD1. Germline V gene lookup returns CDR1 SGHTA and CDR2 FQGNSA. The junction had 8 bases not matched to a gene; V was cut back by 6 bases and J by 7 bases. This CDR3 spans 13 amino acids. For the CDR3, the DNA is TGTGCCAGCAGTTCCCAGGGGGATCTTGGCTACACCTTC. Residues: CASSSQGDLGYTF.

This clone was seen more than once but under ten times. This chain joins TRBV7-9 and TRBJ1-4; D is uncertain. The ends were cut back, 5 bases at V and 3 bases at J, with 16 bases in the middle. The CDR3 spans 16 residues. Per the germline V gene, CDR1 is SEHNR and CDR2 is FQNEAQ (reference sequence). The CDR3 loop is CASSPRFLWANEKLFF. CDR3 sequence (DNA): TGTGCCAGCAGCCCGAGGTTTTTGTGGGCTAATGAAAAACTGTTTTTT.

In the case of this clone: Other nucleotide sequences from this sample produce the same CDR3. The genes are TRBV9 and TRBJ2-7; D is perhaps TRBD2 (6 bases). The V end lost 2 bases, the J end lost 0 bases, and 9 bases lay between the germline ends. CDR3 length: 14 amino acids. Germline lookup yields CDR1 SGDLS and CDR2 YYNGEE. The CDR3 is CASSVGGSSYEQYF. Here the CDR3 DNA reads TGTGCCAGCAGCGTCGGGGGAAGCTCCTACGAGCAGTACTTC.

The chain uses TRBV28 and TRBJ2-7; possible D gene TRBD2, 5 bases. The CDR3 runs to 13 residues. The V and J ends lost 5 bases and 6 bases respectively, with 14 bases between them. Germline V gene lookup returns CDR1 MDHEN and CDR2 SYDVKM. CDR3 region: CASSPSDRGEQYF. The CDR3 DNA reads as TGTGCCAGCAGTCCATCTGACCGGGGCGAGCAGTACTTC.

The rearrangement joins TRBV7-9 to TRBJ1-1; D is possibly TRBD1 (5 bases). The CDR3 extends over 10 amino acids. The V end lost 4 bases, the J end lost 8 bases, and 5 bases lay between the germline ends. Germline values: CDR1 SEHNR, CDR2 FQNEAQ (reference sequence). The CDR3, as DNA: TGTGCCAGCAGCTGGACAGAAGCTTTCTTT. Protein sequence: CASSWTEAFF.

The chain joins TRBV4-3 to TRBJ1-2; 10 bases map to TRBD1. Germline CDR1 LGHNA, CDR2 YSLEER. The V segment lost 3 bases and the J segment 8 bases; nucleotides outside the gene matches: 15. The CDR3 consists of 17 residues. The CDR3: CASSQEFMDRGEGGYTF. For the CDR3, the DNA is TGCGCCAGCAGCCAGGAATTCATGGACAGGGGGGAAGGCGGCTACACCTTC.

The chain is built from TRBV6-6 and TRBJ2-7; 8 bases are shared with TRBD1. Trimming took 7 bases from V and 4 from J; bases not matched to a gene: 9. Germline assignment: CDR1 MNHNY and CDR2 SVGAGI (reference sequence). The CDR3 totals 14 residues. The CDR3 protein is CASTLGTGLYEQYF. The CDR3, as DNA: TGTGCCAGCACCCTCGGGACAGGCCTTTACGAGCAGTACTTC.

J is TRBJ1-5 and V is TRBV7-8, with TRBD1 as a possible D gene (5 bases). The CDR3 contains 15 residues. Germline V gives CDR1 SGHVS, CDR2 FQNEAQ. Trimming removed 5 bases from V and 7 bases from J, with 18 bases in between. The CDR3 DNA follows: TGTGCCAGCAGCCGAGTCCAAGGGGCCGAACAGCCCCAGCATTTT. Translated: CASSRVQGAEQPQHF.

V and J are TRBV6-5 and TRBJ1-3; a possible D gene is TRBD1 (5 bases). The V gene lost 7 bases and the J gene lost 2 bases, with 9 bases spanning the gap. The CDR3 has 13 amino acids. Germline V lookup: CDR1 MNHEY, CDR2 SVGAGI. The CDR3 spells CASTTGAGNTIYF. DNA of the CDR3: TGTGCCAGCACCACGGGGGCTGGAAACACCATATATTTT.

The CDR3 DNA sequence: TGTGCCAGCAGTGATTGGGGGCAAGATATTAATGAGCAGTTCTTC. Its translation: CASSDWGQDINEQFF. The gene calls are TRBV2 and TRBJ2-1; D is possibly TRBD1 (6 bases). The CDR3 is made up of 15 amino acids. Germline V gene sequence: CDR1 SNHLY, CDR2 FYNNEI. V was shortened by 3 bases and J by 7 bases, with 16 bases between the two germline ends.

The chain is built from TRBV13 and TRBJ2-3; D unclear. CDR1 and CDR2 from the germline V gene are PRHDT and FYEKMQ (reference sequence). This CDR3 is built from 14 residues. Deletions cut 3 bases from V and 2 bases from J, with 9 bases between. The CDR3 sequence: CASSLSQHTDTQYF. In DNA, the CDR3 is TGTGCCAGCAGCTTGTCACAACACACAGATACGCAGTATTTT.

Here the CDR3 reads CATSRAEVNYGYTF. CDR3 in DNA: TGTGCCACCAGCAGAGCGGAGGTTAACTATGGCTACACCTTC. The genes are TRBV15 and TRBJ1-2; D uncertain. Trimming cost V 1 base and J 1 base, with 7 bases left between them. This CDR3 is built from 14 residues. Per the germline V gene, CDR1 is LNHNV and CDR2 is YYDKDF (reference sequence).

The rearrangement uses TRBV5-8 and TRBJ2-2, with a possible D match to TRBD2 (6 bases). The CDR3 length is 16 residues. Looked up from germline, CDR1 is SGHTS and CDR2 is YDEGEE. V lost 4 bases to trimming and J lost 6 bases, with 19 bases between them. The CDR3 loop reads CASSPTSSVDSGELFF. In DNA form, the CDR3 reads TGTGCCAGCAGCCCAACTAGCTCGGTTGATTCCGGGGAGCTGTTTTTT.

The V call is TRBV27, the J call TRBJ1-4; D not certain. The V and J ends lost 5 bases and 8 bases respectively, with 15 bases between them. This CDR3 has 14 amino acids. The germline V gene has CDR1 MNHEY and CDR2 SMNVEV (reference sequence). The CDR3 sequence is CASSGSVSEEKLFF. In nucleotides, the CDR3 is TGTGCCAGCAGTGGGTCGGTGTCGGAGGAAAAACTGTTTTTT.

The chain links TRBV4-2 to TRBJ1-4; maybe TRBD1 (5 bases). The CDR3 has 17 residues. Trimming left V 1 base short and J 0 bases short, with 12 bases between. In germline, CDR1 is LGHNA, CDR2 YNFKEQ. CDR3 region: CASSQAGRGATNEKLFF. The CDR3 bases are TGTGCCAGCAGCCAAGCGGGGCGGGGGGCAACTAATGAAAAACTGTTTTTT.

This rearrangement joins TRBV7-9 to TRBJ1-1; unclear D gene. Germline CDR1 reads SEHNR; CDR2 reads FQNEAQ (reference sequence). Deletions cut 5 bases from V and 0 bases from J, with 7 bases between. The CDR3 extends over 13 amino acids. The CDR3 sequence: CASSPRVNTEAFF. The CDR3 region has the DNA TGTGCCAGCAGCCCACGGGTGAACACTGAAGCTTTCTTT.